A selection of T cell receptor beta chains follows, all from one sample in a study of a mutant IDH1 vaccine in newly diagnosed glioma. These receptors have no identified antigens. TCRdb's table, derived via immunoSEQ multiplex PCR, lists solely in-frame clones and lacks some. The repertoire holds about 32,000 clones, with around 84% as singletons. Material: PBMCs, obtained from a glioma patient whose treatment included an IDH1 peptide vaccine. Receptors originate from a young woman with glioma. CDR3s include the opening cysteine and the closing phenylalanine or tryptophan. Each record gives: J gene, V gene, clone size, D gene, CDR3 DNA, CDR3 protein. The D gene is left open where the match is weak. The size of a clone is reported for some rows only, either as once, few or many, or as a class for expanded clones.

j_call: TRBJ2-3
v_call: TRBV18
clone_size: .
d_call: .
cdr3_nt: TGTGCCAGCTCACCCAGACCCAGGGCAGATACGCAGTATTTT
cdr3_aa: CASSPRPRADTQYF

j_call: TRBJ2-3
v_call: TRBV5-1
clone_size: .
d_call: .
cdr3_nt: TGCGCCAGCAGCCCGGGTGGGGCCCGCACAGATACGCAGTATTTT
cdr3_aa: CASSPGGARTDTQYF

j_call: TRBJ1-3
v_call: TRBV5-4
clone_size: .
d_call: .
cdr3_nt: TGTGCCAGCAGCTTTCAGGGCTCTGGAAACACCATATATTTT
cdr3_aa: CASSFQGSGNTIYF

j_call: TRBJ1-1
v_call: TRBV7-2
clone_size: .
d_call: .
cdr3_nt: TGTGCCAGCAGATCCAAAACAGGGTCGAACACTGAAGCTTTCTTT
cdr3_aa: CASRSKTGSNTEAFF

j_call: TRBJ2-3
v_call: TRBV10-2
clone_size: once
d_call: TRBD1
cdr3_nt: TGCGCCAGCACTCCGCCAGGGGGTCGAGATACGCAGTATTTT
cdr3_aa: CASTPPGGRDTQYF

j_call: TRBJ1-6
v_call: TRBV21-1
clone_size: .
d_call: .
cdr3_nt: TGTGCCAGCAGCAAAGGGCGAGCGATCTCACCCCTCCACTTT
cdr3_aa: CASSKGRAISPLHF

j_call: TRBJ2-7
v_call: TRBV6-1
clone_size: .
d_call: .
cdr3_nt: TGTGCCAGCGGGTCGGGTTCCCCCCCATTGGAGCAGTACTTC
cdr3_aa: CASGSGSPPLEQYF

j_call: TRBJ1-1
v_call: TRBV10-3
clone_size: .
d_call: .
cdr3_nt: TGTGCCATCAGCGCCCTGACTGGGAACACTGAAGCTTTCTTT
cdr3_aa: CAISALTGNTEAFF

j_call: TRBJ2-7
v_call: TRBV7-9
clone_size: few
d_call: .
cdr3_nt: TGTGCCAGCAGCTCAAATAACAACTACGAGCAGTACTTC
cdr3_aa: CASSSNNNYEQYF

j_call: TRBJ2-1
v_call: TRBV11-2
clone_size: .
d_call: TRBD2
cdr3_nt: TGTGCCAGTCTTCAGGTAGCGGGGGGGCTAGGAAATGAGCAGTTCTTC
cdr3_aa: CASLQVAGGLGNEQFF

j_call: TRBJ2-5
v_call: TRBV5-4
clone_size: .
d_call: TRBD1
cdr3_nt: TGTGCCAGCAGTCGCCGGGACAGGGGGCTTTCGGGAGAGACCCAGTACTTC
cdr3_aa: CASSRRDRGLSGETQYF

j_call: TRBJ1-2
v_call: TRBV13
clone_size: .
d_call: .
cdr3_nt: TGTGCCAGCAGCGCCCGACAGACCTATGGCTACACCTTC
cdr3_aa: CASSARQTYGYTF

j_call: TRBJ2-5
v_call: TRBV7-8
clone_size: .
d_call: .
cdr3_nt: TGTGCCAGCAGCCAGACCCACGGACTCAAAGAGACCCAGTACTTC
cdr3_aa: CASSQTHGLKETQYF

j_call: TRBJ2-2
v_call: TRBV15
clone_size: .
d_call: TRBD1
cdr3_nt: TGTGCCACCAGCAGAGGGGGCCGACAGGGGATGGGGGAGCTGTTTTTT
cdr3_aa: CATSRGGRQGMGELFF

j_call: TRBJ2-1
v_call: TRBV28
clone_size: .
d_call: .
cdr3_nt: TGTGCCAGCAGACGACTAGAAGGTGAGCAGTTCTTC
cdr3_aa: CASRRLEGEQFF

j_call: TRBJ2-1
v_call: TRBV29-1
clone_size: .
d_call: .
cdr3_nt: TGCAGTGAACAGACTTTGGTACATGAGCAGTTCTTC
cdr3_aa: CSEQTLVHEQFF

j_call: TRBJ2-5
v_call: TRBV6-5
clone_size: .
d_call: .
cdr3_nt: TGTGCCAGCAGTTCGACTGGTCGGGGAGAGACCCAGTACTTC
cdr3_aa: CASSSTGRGETQYF

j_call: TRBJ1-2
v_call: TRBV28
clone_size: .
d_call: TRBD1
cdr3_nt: TGTGCCAGCAGTTTGGGACAGGGGAAGGGAGGCTACACCTTC
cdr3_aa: CASSLGQGKGGYTF

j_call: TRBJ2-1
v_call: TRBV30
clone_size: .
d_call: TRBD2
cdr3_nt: TGTGCCTGGAGTGTAGGGACTAGCGGGGGTAGTGAGCAGTTCTTC
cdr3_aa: CAWSVGTSGGSEQFF

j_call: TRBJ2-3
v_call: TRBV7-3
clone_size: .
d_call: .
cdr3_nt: TGTGCCAGCAGCTTTAGCGGAGGGGGGACAGATACGCAGTATTTT
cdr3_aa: CASSFSGGGTDTQYF

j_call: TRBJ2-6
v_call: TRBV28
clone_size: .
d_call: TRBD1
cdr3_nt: TGTGCCAGCAGGTCCGGACAGGGGGGATCCGGGGCCAACGTCCTGACTTTC
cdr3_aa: CASRSGQGGSGANVLTF

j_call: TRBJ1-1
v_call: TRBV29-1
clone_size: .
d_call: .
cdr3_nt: TGCAGCGTCGGAGAGGCAGGATCGAACACTGAAGCTTTCTTT
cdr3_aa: CSVGEAGSNTEAFF

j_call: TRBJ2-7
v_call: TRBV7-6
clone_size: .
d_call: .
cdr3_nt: TGTGCCAGCAGCTTCGAAGAGGAAGGGAGCTCCTACGAGCAGTACTTC
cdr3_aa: CASSFEEEGSSYEQYF

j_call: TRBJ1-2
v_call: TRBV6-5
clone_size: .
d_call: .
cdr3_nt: TGTGCCAGCAGTTACTCCTACTCAAACTATGGCTACACCTTC
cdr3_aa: CASSYSYSNYGYTF

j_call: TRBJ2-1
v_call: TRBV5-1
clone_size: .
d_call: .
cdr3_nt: TGCGCCAGCAGCCCCGTCGGGAGCCGGAGCTCCTACAATGAGCAGTTCTTC
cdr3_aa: CASSPVGSRSSYNEQFF

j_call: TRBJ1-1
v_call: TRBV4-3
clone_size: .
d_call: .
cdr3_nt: TGCGCCAGCAGCCAAGTTGGGGGGCATCTTGGGACTGAAGCTTTCTTT
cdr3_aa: CASSQVGGHLGTEAFF

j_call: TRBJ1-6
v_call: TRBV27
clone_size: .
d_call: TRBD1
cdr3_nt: TGTGCCAGCACCCACCGGACAGGCTCCTATAATTCACCCCTCCACTTT
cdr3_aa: CASTHRTGSYNSPLHF

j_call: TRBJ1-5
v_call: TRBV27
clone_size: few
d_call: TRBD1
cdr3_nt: TGTGCCAGCAGTTTAAGGGGGCAGACGACAGGGTTTATTCAGCCCCAGCATTTT
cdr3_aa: CASSLRGQTTGFIQPQHF

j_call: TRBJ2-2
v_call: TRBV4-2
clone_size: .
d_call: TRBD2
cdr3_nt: TGTGCCAGCAGCCATTTCTCTAGCGGGCTGGCGAACACCGGGGAGCTGTTTTTT
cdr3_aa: CASSHFSSGLANTGELFF

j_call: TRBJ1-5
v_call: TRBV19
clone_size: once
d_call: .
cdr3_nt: TGTGCCAGTAGTATCCCCGGGGGCGCGTTACCCCAGCATTTT
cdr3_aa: CASSIPGGALPQHF

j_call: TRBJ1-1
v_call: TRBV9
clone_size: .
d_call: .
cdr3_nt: TGTGCCAGCAGCGTAGGGCAGGGGCCCGACAGTTACACTGAAGCTTTCTTT
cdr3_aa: CASSVGQGPDSYTEAFF

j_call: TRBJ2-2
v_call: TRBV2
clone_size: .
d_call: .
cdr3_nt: TGTGCCAGCAGTGACGGCAGGGTGGCGCCCGGGGAGCTGTTTTTT
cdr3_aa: CASSDGRVAPGELFF

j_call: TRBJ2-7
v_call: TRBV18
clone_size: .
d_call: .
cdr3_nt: TGTGCCAGCTCACCCACCAACTCGGACGGGAGTGATCAGTACTTC
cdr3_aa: CASSPTNSDGSDQYF

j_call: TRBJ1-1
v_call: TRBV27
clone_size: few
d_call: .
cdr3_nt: TGTGCCAGCAGTTCTCGACTCTTTTCGGACACTGAAGCTTTCTTT
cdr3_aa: CASSSRLFSDTEAFF

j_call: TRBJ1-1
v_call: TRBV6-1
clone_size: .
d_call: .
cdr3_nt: TGTGCCAGCAGTGAAACAGGGTCCACTGAAGCTTTCTTT
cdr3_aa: CASSETGSTEAFF

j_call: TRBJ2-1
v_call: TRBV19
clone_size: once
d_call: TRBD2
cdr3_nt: TGTGCCAGTAGGTCCGGGACTAGCGACGGCAATGAGCAGTTCTTC
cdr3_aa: CASRSGTSDGNEQFF

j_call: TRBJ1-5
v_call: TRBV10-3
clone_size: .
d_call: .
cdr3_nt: TGTGCCATCAGTGAGTCATTGGTCTATAATCAGCCCCAGCATTTT
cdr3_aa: CAISESLVYNQPQHF

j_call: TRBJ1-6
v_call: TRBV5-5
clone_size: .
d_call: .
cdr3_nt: TGTGCCAGCGGAAAAGGTCTTTTTTCACCCCTCCACTTT
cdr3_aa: CASGKGLFSPLHF

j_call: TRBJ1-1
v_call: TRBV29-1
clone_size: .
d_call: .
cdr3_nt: TGCAGCGCAGGCGGATCCAGGGACACTGAAGCTTTCTTT
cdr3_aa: CSAGGSRDTEAFF

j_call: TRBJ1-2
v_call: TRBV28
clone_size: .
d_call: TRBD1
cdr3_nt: TGTGCCAGCACCGGCCTGGGGACAGGGGACTATGGCTACACCTTC
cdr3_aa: CASTGLGTGDYGYTF

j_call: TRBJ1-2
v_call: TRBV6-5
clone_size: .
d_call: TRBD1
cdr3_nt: TGTGCCAGCAGCCGCGGGACAGGGAATGGCTACACCTTC
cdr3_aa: CASSRGTGNGYTF

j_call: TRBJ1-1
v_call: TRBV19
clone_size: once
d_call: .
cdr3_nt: TGTGCCATTTTTGGGGGCACTGAAGCTTTCTTT
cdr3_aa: CAIFGGTEAFF

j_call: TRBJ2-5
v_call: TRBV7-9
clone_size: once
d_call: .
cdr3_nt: TGTGCCAGCAGCCATGGAGGGCCCGAGACCCAGTACTTC
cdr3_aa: CASSHGGPETQYF

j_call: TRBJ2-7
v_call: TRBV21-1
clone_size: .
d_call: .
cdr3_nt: TGTGCCAGCAGCAGTTCAGGAGTGAGCCTGTACTTC
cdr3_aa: CASSSSGVSLYF

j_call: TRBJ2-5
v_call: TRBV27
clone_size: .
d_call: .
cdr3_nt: TGTGCCAGCAGTGAGGGTTTGCAAGAGACCCAGTACTTC
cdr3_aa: CASSEGLQETQYF

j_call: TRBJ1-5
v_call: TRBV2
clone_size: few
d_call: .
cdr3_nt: TGTGCCAGCAAACAGACTATTCTCAATCAGCCCCAGCATTTT
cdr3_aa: CASKQTILNQPQHF

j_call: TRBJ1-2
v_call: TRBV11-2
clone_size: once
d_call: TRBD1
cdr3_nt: TGTGCCAGCAGCTTAGCCCTCGAGACAGGGTTTGGCTACACCTTC
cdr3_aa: CASSLALETGFGYTF

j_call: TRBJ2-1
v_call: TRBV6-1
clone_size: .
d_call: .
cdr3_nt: TGTGCCAGCAGTGAAGTAGACAGTTCCTACAATGAGCAGTTCTTC
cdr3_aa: CASSEVDSSYNEQFF

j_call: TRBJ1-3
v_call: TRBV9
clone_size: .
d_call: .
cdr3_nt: TGTGCCAGCAGCGTTGGGAGCTCTGGAAACACCATATATTTT
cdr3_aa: CASSVGSSGNTIYF

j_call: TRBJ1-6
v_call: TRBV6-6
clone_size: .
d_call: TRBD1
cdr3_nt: TGTGCCAGCAGTTACCCCGGGACAGGGAGTCCCCTCCACTTT
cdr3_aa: CASSYPGTGSPLHF

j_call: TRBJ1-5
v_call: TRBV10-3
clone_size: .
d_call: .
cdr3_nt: TGTGCCATCACCGCCGAGAGCAATCAGCCCCAGCATTTT
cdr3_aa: CAITAESNQPQHF

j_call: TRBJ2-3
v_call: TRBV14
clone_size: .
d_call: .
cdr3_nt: TGTGCCAGCAGCCAAATGGACATTTCGAGCACAGATACGCAGTATTTT
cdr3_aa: CASSQMDISSTDTQYF

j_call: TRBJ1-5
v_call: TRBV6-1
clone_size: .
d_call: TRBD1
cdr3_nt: TGTGCCAGCAGCGAACAGGGGGGCAATCAGCCCCAGCATTTT
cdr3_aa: CASSEQGGNQPQHF